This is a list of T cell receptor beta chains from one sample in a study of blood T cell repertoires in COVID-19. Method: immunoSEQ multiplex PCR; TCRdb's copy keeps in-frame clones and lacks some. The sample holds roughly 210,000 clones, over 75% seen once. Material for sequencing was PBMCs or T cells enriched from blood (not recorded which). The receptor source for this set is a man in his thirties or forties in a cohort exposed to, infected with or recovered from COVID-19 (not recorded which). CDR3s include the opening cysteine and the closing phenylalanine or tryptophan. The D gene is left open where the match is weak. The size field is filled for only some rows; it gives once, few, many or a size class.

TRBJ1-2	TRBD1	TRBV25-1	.	CASNSDRGGYTF	TGTGCCAGCAACTCGGACAGGGGAGGCTACACCTTC
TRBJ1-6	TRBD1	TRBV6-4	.	CASSDSDRANSPLHF	TGTGCCAGCAGTGACTCGGACAGGGCGAATTCACCCCTCCACTTT
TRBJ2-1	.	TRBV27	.	CASSPSFIHEQFF	TGTGCCAGCAGCCCCAGTTTCATCCATGAGCAGTTCTTC
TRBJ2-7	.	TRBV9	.	CASGPVGSGAYEQYF	TGTGCCAGCGGCCCAGTTGGGAGTGGGGCCTACGAGCAGTACTTC
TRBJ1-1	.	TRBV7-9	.	CASSLERGLAFF	TGTGCCAGCAGCTTAGAGAGGGGACTGGCTTTCTTT
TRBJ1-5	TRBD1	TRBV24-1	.	CATSEGRGQVRNQPQHF	TGTGCCACCAGTGAGGGCCGGGGACAGGTTCGCAATCAGCCCCAGCATTTT
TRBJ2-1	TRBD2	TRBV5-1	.	CASNLAGSYNEQFF	TGCGCCAGCAATCTAGCGGGCTCCTACAATGAGCAGTTCTTC
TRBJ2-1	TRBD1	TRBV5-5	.	CASSLAPSGGTGQFF	TGTGCCAGCAGCTTGGCGCCTAGTGGTGGGACAGGGCAGTTCTTC
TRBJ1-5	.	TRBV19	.	CASSIPFAGAQGNQPQHF	TGTGCCAGTAGTATACCCTTTGCAGGGGCCCAGGGCAATCAGCCCCAGCATTTT
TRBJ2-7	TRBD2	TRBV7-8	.	CASRLGLAGGYNEQYF	TGTGCCAGCAGATTGGGACTAGCGGGAGGGTACAACGAGCAGTACTTC
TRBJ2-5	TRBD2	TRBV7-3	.	CASGLGGAGETQYF	TGTGCCAGCGGACTGGGAGGGGCCGGGGAGACCCAGTACTTC
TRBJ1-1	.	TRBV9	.	CASSVGRSPNTEAFF	TGTGCCAGCAGCGTAGGTCGGAGCCCGAACACTGAAGCTTTCTTT
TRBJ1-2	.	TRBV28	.	CASRGTGSGYTF	TGTGCCAGCAGGGGTACAGGGTCTGGCTACACCTTC
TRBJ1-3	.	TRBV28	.	CASRWTSVGNTIYF	TGTGCCAGCAGGTGGACTTCGGTTGGAAACACCATATATTTT
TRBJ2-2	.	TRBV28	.	CASSLQGKFETGELFF	TGTGCCAGCAGCTTACAGGGAAAATTCGAGACCGGGGAGCTGTTTTTT
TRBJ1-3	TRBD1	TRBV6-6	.	CASTGAGGNTIYF	TGTGCCAGTACAGGGGCTGGTGGAAACACCATATATTTT
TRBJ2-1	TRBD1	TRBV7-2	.	CASSLSGTGVNEQFF	TGTGCCAGCAGCTTATCAGGGACAGGAGTCAATGAGCAGTTCTTC
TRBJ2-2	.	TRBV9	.	CASSLRLTGELFF	TGTGCCAGCAGCCTCCGACTCACCGGGGAGCTGTTTTTT
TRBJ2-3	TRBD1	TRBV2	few	CASSQQGSRTDTQYF	TGTGCCAGCAGCCAACAGGGGTCTCGCACAGATACGCAGTATTTT
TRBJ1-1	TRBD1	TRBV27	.	CASRTGLVTEAFF	TGTGCCAGTAGGACAGGGTTGGTCACTGAAGCTTTCTTT
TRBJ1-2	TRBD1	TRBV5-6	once	CASSLRDRATGGYTF	TGTGCCAGCAGCCTTCGGGACAGGGCCACGGGCGGCTACACCTTC
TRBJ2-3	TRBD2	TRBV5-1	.	CASSSLPPGLAGGMSTDTQYF	TGCGCCAGCAGCTCTCTACCTCCGGGACTAGCGGGAGGGATGAGCACAGATACGCAGTATTTT
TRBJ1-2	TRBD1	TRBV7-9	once	CASSRADRDGGYTF	TGTGCCAGCAGCCGCGCCGACAGGGATGGCGGCTACACCTTC
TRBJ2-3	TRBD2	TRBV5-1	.	CASSQWTSGSPDTQYF	TGCGCCAGCAGCCAATGGACTAGCGGGAGCCCAGATACGCAGTATTTT
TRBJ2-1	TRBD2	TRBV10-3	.	CAISETSTSGASNEQFF	TGTGCCATCAGTGAAACGTCGACTAGCGGGGCTTCCAATGAGCAGTTCTTC
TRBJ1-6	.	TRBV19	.	CASNPVAGSYNSPLHF	TGTGCCAGTAACCCCGTGGCAGGATCCTATAATTCACCCCTCCACTTT
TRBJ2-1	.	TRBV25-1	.	CASSDPRTHSKHNEQFF	TGTGCCAGCAGTGACCCCCGGACACACTCAAAGCACAATGAGCAGTTCTTC
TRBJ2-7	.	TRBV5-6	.	CASSLEAGNYEQYF	TGTGCCAGCAGCTTGGAGGCGGGGAACTACGAGCAGTACTTC
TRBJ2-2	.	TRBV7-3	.	CASGRRRNTGELFF	TGTGCCAGCGGTCGGCGGAGGAACACCGGGGAGCTGTTTTTT
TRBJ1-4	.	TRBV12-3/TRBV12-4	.	CASSPLTNEKLFF	TGTGCCAGCAGCCCCCTAACTAATGAAAAACTGTTTTTT
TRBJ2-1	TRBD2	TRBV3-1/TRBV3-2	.	CASSQLAGGPYNEQFF	TGTGCCAGCAGCCAACTAGCGGGAGGGCCCTACAATGAGCAGTTCTTC
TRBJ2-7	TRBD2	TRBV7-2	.	CASSLYSTSGSGYEQYF	TGTGCCAGCAGCTTATATTCGACTAGCGGGAGTGGCTACGAGCAGTACTTC
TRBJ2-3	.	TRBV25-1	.	CASSVLRGLSGTDTQYF	TGTGCCAGCAGTGTCCTCAGAGGGCTCTCCGGCACAGATACGCAGTATTTT
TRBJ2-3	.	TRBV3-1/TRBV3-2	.	CASSQRGPDTQYF	TGTGCCAGCAGCCAACGAGGGCCGGATACGCAGTATTTT
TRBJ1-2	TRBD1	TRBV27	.	CASSRTGDGGYTF	TGTGCCAGCAGTAGGACAGGGGACGGTGGCTACACCTTC
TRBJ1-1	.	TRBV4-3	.	CASSQGLEGSTEAFF	TGCGCCAGCAGCCAAGGCTTAGAAGGGAGCACTGAAGCTTTCTTT
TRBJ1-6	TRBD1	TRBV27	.	CASSYKTGFLFNNSPLHF	TGTGCCAGCAGCTATAAGACAGGGTTCCTGTTTAATAATTCACCCCTCCACTTT
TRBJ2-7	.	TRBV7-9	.	CASSLTGSRGSEQYF	TGTGCCAGCAGCCTAACAGGATCAAGGGGATCCGAGCAGTACTTC
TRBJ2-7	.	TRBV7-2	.	CASSENGSIDYEQYF	TGTGCCAGCAGCGAAAACGGGTCGATAGACTACGAGCAGTACTTC
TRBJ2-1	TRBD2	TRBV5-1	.	CASSLGSGSPAYNEQFF	TGCGCCAGCAGCTTGGGGAGCGGGAGCCCTGCCTACAATGAGCAGTTCTTC
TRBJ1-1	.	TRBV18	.	CASSPLEDSTEAFF	TGTGCCAGCTCACCCCTGGAAGACAGCACTGAAGCTTTCTTT